This TCR beta chain derives from a study of regulatory T cells in long-lasting Graves disease. Study background: Persistent cases were those of Graves' disease that involved over 5 years of antithyroid drugs with positive TSH receptor antibodies.

Documented time point: persistent/refractory GD, antithyroid drugs over 5 years with positive TRAb. Isolated PBMC RNA provided the starting material for the TCR library. The CDR3 length is 16 residues. In germline, CDR1 is MDHEN, CDR2 SYDVKM. The V end was cut by 4 bases, the J end by 4 bases, with 16 bases between. This clonotype was picked up many times. The target antigen is unknown. Assembly of TCR beta libraries relied on iRepertoire HTBI primers together with Arm-PCR of CDR3 regions. One entry per CDR3 protein results from TCRdb running MiXCR on the multiplex PCR reads. The sample lists roughly 470,000 distinct CDR3 sequences, about 20% occurring once. Broader study findings: Relative to new patients (roughly 970), persistent patients exhibited greater sharing of public clonotypes (more than 2,500). TCR diversity was lower in persistent Graves' patients than in newly diagnosed ones. Samples came from peripheral blood alone, without thyroid tissue.

J is TRBJ2-2 and V is TRBV28; either TRBD1 or TRBD2 may fit D (5 bases each). This TCR was recovered from a female donor with Graves disease. Sequencing used peripheral blood mononuclear cells (PBMCs), obtained when the disease was refractory, from a patient treated with antithyroid drugs. Here the CDR3 reads CASSYAQGVVTGELFF. CDR3 DNA sequence: TGTGCCAGCAGTTATGCCCAGGGAGTTGTCACCGGGGAGCTGTTTTTT.